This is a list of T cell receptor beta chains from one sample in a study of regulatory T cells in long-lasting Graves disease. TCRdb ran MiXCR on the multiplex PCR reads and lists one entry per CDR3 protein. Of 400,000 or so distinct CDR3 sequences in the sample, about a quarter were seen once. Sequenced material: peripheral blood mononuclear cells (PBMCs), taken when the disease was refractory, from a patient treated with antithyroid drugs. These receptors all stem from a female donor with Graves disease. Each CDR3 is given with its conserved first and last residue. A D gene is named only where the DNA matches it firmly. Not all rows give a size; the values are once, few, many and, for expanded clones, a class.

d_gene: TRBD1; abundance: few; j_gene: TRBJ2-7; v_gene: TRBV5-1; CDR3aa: CASKGTGRYEQYF; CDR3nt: TGCGCCAGCAAGGGGACAGGGCGTTACGAGCAGTACTTC
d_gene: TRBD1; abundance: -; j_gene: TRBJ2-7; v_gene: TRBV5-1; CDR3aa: CASSSLRTGGSYEQYF; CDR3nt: TGCGCCAGCAGCTCCCTCAGGACAGGGGGTTCCTACGAGCAGTACTTC
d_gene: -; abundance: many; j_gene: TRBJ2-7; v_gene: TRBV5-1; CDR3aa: CASSSSDGPYEQYF; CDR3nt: TGCGCCAGCAGCTCCAGCGACGGGCCCTACGAGCAGTACTTC
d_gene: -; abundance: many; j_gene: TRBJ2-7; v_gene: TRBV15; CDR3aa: CATSRTETYEEQYF; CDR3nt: TGTGCCACCAGCAGAACGGAAACCTACGAGGAGCAGTACTTC
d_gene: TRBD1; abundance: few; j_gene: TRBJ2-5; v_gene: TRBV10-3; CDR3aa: CAVGQPGETQYF; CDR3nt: TGTGCCGTGGGACAGCCCGGGGAGACCCAGTACTTC
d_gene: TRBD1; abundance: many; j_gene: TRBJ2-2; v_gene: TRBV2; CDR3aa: CASRGQGGAGELFF; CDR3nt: TGTGCCAGCAGAGGACAGGGGGGGGCCGGGGAGCTGTTTTTT
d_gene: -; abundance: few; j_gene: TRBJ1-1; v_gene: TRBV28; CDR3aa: CASSWGGRGTEAFF; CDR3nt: TGTGCCAGCAGTTGGGGAGGACGGGGCACTGAAGCTTTCTTT
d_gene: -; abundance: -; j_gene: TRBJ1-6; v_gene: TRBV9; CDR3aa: CASSVLDSNSPLHF; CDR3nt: TGTGCCAGCAGCGTTTTGGACAGCAATTCACCCCTCCACTTT
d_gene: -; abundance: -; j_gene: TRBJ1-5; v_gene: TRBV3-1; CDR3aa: CASSLRGRNQPQHF; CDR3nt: TGTGCCAGCAGCCTCCGGGGGCGAAATCAGCCCCAGCATTTT
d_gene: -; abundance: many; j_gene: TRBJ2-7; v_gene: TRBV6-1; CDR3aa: CASPGAGASGDEQYF; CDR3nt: TGTGCCAGCCCCGGGGCGGGGGCATCGGGTGACGAGCAGTACTTC
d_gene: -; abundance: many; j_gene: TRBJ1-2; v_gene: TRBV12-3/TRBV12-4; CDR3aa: CASSPARGGVGYGYTF; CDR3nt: TGTGCCAGCAGTCCCGCAAGGGGGGGAGTCGGGTATGGCTACACCTTC
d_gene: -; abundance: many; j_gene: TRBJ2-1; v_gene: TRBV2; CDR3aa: CASSDRTGSYNEQFF; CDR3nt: TGTGCCAGCAGTGATCGGACGGGTTCCTACAATGAGCAGTTCTTC
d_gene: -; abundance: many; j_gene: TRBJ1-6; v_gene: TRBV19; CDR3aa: CASSSDRYNSPLHF; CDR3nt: TGTGCCAGTAGTTCTGATCGCTATAATTCACCCCTCCACTTT
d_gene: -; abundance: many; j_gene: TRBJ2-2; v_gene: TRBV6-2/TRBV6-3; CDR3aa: CASSYTQELFF; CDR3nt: TGTGCCAGCAGTTACACCCAGGAGCTGTTTTTT
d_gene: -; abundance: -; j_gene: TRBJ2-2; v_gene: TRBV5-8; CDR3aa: CASSSGLSNTGELFF; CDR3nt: TGTGCCAGCAGCTCGGGACTTTCGAACACCGGGGAGCTGTTTTTT
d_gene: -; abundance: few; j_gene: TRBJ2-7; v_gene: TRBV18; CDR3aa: CASSPPTLTEQYF; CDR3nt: TGTGCCAGCTCACCACCTACCCTCACCGAGCAGTACTTC
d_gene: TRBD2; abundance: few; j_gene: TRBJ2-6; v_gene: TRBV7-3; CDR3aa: CASSLVGLDLAGANVLTF; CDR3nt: TGTGCCAGCAGCTTAGTCGGACTAGACTTGGCTGGGGCCAACGTCCTGACTTTC
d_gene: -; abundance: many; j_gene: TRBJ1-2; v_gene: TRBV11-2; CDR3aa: CASSPYRVNYGYTF; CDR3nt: TGTGCCAGCAGCCCGTATAGGGTCAACTATGGCTACACCTTC
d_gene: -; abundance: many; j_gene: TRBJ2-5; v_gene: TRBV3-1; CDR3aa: CASSQGGTQETQYF; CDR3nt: TGTGCCAGCAGCCAAGGAGGTACCCAAGAGACCCAGTACTTC
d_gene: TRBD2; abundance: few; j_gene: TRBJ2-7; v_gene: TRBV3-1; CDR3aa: CASSLEPTSGTEQYF; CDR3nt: TGTGCCAGCAGCCTCGAACCCACTAGCGGGACCGAGCAGTACTTC
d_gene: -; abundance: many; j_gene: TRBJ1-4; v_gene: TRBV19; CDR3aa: CASSLNGREKLFF; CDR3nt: TGTGCCAGTAGTCTAAACGGTCGGGAAAAACTGTTTTTT
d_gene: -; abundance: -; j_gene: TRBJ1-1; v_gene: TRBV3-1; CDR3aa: CASSQVAGRVAFF; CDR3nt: TGTGCCAGCAGCCAAGTGGCCGGGAGGGTGGCTTTCTTT
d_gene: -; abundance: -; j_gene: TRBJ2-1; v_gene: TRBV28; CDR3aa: CASSLGRAKAMLDEQFF; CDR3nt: TGTGCCAGCAGTTTAGGCCGGGCAAAGGCTATGTTGGATGAGCAGTTCTTC
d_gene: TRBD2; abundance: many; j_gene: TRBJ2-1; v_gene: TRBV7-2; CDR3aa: CASSPTSGTSGSNEQFF; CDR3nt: TGTGCCAGCAGCCCTACCTCCGGGACTAGCGGGAGTAATGAGCAGTTCTTC
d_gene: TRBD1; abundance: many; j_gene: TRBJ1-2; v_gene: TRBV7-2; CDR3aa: CASSPGTEYYGYTF; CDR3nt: TGTGCCAGCAGCCCCGGGACAGAATACTATGGCTACACCTTC